Following are 14 T cell receptor beta chains from one sample sequenced in a study of blood T cells in healthy people across ages. A second roughly 6 to 11 cycle PCR used barcoded and J-beta primers. Using its own MiXCR run on the 5' RACE reads, TCRdb lists one record per CDR3 protein. The sample contains 1.5 million to 2 million distinct CDR3 sequences, around half of which appear only once. The material sequenced was blood. All receptors derive from a middle-aged woman in good health.

The chain is built from TRBV9 and TRBJ1-4; D is undetermined. Germline CDR1 and CDR2: SGDLS and YYNGEE. The CDR3 is 14 residues long. Trimming removed 2 bases from V and 4 bases from J, with 9 bases in between. The DNA of the CDR3 is TGTGCCAGCAGCGTGGGAGGTCTTAATGAAAAACTGTTTTTT. This sequence encodes CASSVGGLNEKLFF.

This chain links TRBV9 with TRBJ2-3; no clear D. Germline-derived CDR1 and CDR2 are SGDLS and YYNGEE. The V end lost 0 bases, the J end lost 1 base, and 9 bases lay between the germline ends. This CDR3 comprises 15 residues. The CDR3 DNA reads TGTGCCAGCAGCGTAGATGCCGGCGGCACAGATACGCAGTATTTT. It translates to CASSVDAGGTDTQYF.

The J gene is TRBJ2-5, the V gene TRBV5-6; 9 nucleotides agree with TRBD2. Trimming at V came to 4 bases and at J to 0 bases, leaving 7 bases not matched to a gene. The CDR3 length is 16 residues. Germline V gene data show CDR1 as SGHDT and CDR2 as YYEEEE. This chain's CDR3 is CASSRKRGAYQETQYF. The CDR3 DNA reads as TGTGCCAGCAGCCGAAAGCGGGGGGCGTACCAAGAGACCCAGTACTTC. The entire variable domain, with the rest obtained from reference TRBV5-6 and TRBJ2-5, is as follows: DAGVTQSPTHLIKTRGQQVTLRCSPKSGHDTVSWYQQALGQGPQFIFQYYEEEERQRGNFPDRFSGHQFPNYSSELNVNALLLGDSALYLCASSRKRGAYQETQYFGPGTRLLVL.

In its sample, this clonotype was seen a few times. The chain carries TRBV4-3 and TRBJ1-6; D possibly corresponds to TRBD1 (5 bases). Trimming cost V 0 bases and J 9 bases, with 15 bases left between them. The CDR3 runs 16 residues. From germline, CDR1 is LGHNA and CDR2 YSLEER. CDR3 DNA: TGCGCCAGCAGCCAAGAACGGGGGATGGGAACTTCACCCCTCCACTTT. Translated, it gives CASSQERGMGTSPLHF.

The V call is TRBV7-2, the J call TRBJ1-6; no clear D gene. The germline V gene has CDR1 SGHTA and CDR2 FQGNSA. There are 16 residues in the CDR3. V was cut by 0 bases and J by 10 bases, with 16 bases left in between. The CDR3 loop reads CASSLAWLGEGSPLHF. The CDR3, as DNA: TGTGCCAGCAGCTTAGCATGGCTGGGTGAGGGATCACCCCTCCACTTT.

V usage is TRBV15 and J usage is TRBJ2-1; 11 bases line up with TRBD2. Germline CDR1 and CDR2: LNHNV and YYDKDF (reference sequence). With V trimmed by 4 bases and J by 6 bases, 5 bases remained unmatched. The CDR3 runs 15 residues. The CDR3 reads CATSTRTSGRNEQFF. The CDR3 nucleotides read TGTGCCACCAGCACCAGGACTAGCGGGCGCAATGAGCAGTTCTTC.

The gene calls are TRBV2 and TRBJ2-3; D could derive from TRBD1 or TRBD2 (6 bases each). The V gene lost 7 bases and the J gene lost 2 bases, with 10 bases spanning the gap. The CDR3 extends over 13 amino acids. Germline V gene lookup returns CDR1 SNHLY and CDR2 FYNNEI. The CDR3 reads CASMGGPTDTQYF. The CDR3 DNA reads TGTGCCAGCATGGGGGGCCCCACAGATACGCAGTATTTT.

This clonotype was picked up a small number of times. This rearrangement joins TRBV28 to TRBJ1-2; 9 nucleotides line up with TRBD1. Looked up from germline, CDR1 is MDHEN and CDR2 is SYDVKM. Losses at the gene ends were 2 bases for V and 5 bases for J; bases not matched to a gene: 6. The CDR3 is 15 residues long. The CDR3 nucleotides are TGTGCCAGCAGTTTAGATGACAGGGGGAAATATGGCTACACCTTC. This sequence encodes CASSLDDRGKYGYTF.

This chain connects TRBV5-1 to TRBJ2-7; D gene ambiguous. The CDR3 is 13 residues long. Germline CDR1 and CDR2: SGHRS and YFSETQ. V was trimmed by 0 bases and J by 3 bases, leaving 7 bases between them. The CDR3 coding sequence is TGCGCCAGCAGCTTGGAACCTGTCTACGAGCAGTACTTC. Its translation is CASSLEPVYEQYF. Full variable domain (missing parts from reference TRBV5-1 and TRBJ2-7): KAGVTQTPRYLIKTRGQQVTLSCSPISGHRSVSWYQQTPGQGLQFLFEYFSETQRNKGNFPGRFSGRQFSNSRSEMNVSTLELGDSALYLCASSLEPVYEQYFGPGTRLTVT.

This chain joins TRBV7-2 and TRBJ2-7; D gene uncertain. Trimming stripped 1 base from V and 6 bases from J, with 16 bases between. The CDR3 runs to 15 residues. Germline-derived CDR1 and CDR2 are SGHTA and FQGNSA. CDR3 in DNA: TGTGCCAGCAGCTTAGAACCTCTCGGGTATCTCGAGCAGTACTTC. This translates into CASSLEPLGYLEQYF.

This rearrangement joins TRBV7-6 to TRBJ2-1, with D possibly matching TRBD2 (7 bases). Per the germline V gene, CDR1 is SGHVS and CDR2 is FNYEAQ. The V end was cut by 4 bases, the J end by 0 bases, with 13 bases between. CDR3 length: 16 amino acids. The CDR3 here is CASSSGGPSSYNEQFF. CDR3 DNA: TGTGCCAGCAGCTCGGGGGGCCCGAGCTCCTACAATGAGCAGTTCTTC.

This clonotype has a handful of counts. This chain joins TRBV20-1 and TRBJ2-6; 9 positions match TRBD1. This CDR3 comprises 16 residues. Per the germline V gene, CDR1 is DFQATT and CDR2 is SNEGSKA (reference sequence). V lost 3 bases to trimming and J lost 0 bases; unmatched junction nucleotides: 3. CDR3 nucleotide sequence: TGCAGTGCTAGGACAGGGGGTGTCTCTGGGGCCAACGTCCTGACTTTC. Translated: CSARTGGVSGANVLTF.

The CDR3: CASTRRDRASGGNEQFF. The CDR3 DNA sequence: TGCGCCAGCACACGCCGGGACAGAGCCTCAGGGGGCAATGAGCAGTTCTTC. The chain is built from TRBV5-1 and TRBJ2-1, with 7 nucleotides matching TRBD1. In germline, CDR1 is SGHRS, CDR2 YFSETQ. This CDR3 is 17 amino acids long. V gave up 6 bases and J gave up 6 bases; unmatched junction bases: 18.

CDR3 coding DNA: TGTGCCAGCAGTGATCAGACAGGTTATGGCTACACCTTC. It codes for CASSDQTGYGYTF. V is TRBV2 and J is TRBJ1-2, with D perhaps matching TRBD1 (6 bases). Between the trimmed V and J ends, which lost 3 bases and 5 bases, there was a span of 10 bases. Germline V CDR1 and CDR2: SNHLY, FYNNEI. This CDR3 region has 13 residues.